The 6 T cell receptor beta chains below all came from one sample that was sequenced in a study of identical twins (dated by TCRdb to about 2016). Receptors were amplified or captured by 5' RACE. Sequencing used an Illumina HiSeq 2000. The public reads were run again by TCRdb, first through fastp at Q25 and then through MiXCR, and only productive beta chains were kept. When rows share a CDR3 protein, they turn into one entry using the most common DNA and genes. In all, the sample holds approximately 1.8 million distinct CDR3 sequences, and less than 35% of those were seen once. Around 0.3% of the sample is in the top ten clones. The source material was cord blood. These receptors all stem from a newborn girl in good health.

The chain couples TRBV3-1 to TRBJ2-1, with D unclear. The J call may be incorrect, as the DNA end agrees better with TRBJ2-7. CDR1 and CDR2 from the germline V gene are LGHDT and YNNKEL (reference sequence). The CDR3 runs 16 residues. The DNA for the CDR3 is TGTGCCAGCAGCCAAGATTGGTCTAGTGCCTACAATGAGCAGTACTTC. As protein: CASSQDWSSAYNEQYF.

The chain couples TRBV28 to TRBJ1-5; D gene uncertain. The V end was cut by 6 bases, the J end by 2 bases, with 11 bases between. The V gene's germline CDR1 is MDHEN and CDR2 SYDVKM. This CDR3 region has 14 residues. The DNA of the CDR3 is TGTGCCAGCAGCCACGAGGAGGGCAATCAGCCCCAGCATTTT. This sequence encodes CASSHEEGNQPQHF.

The V call is TRBV2, the J call TRBJ2-7; either TRBD1 or TRBD2 may supply D (5 bases each). The J call is uncertain, as TRBJ2-5 better fits the DNA end. The CDR3 extends over 15 amino acids. Germline V gene sequence: CDR1 SNHLY, CDR2 FYNNEI. CDR3 sequence (DNA): TGTGCCAGCAGTGAAAGTCTAGGGGCGGGAGAGACCCAGTACTTC. Protein product: CASSESLGAGETQYF.

This clonotype was observed a handful of times. The gene calls are TRBV6-1 and TRBJ2-7; D not certain. CDR1 and CDR2 from the germline V gene are MNHNS and SASEGT. The CDR3 extends over 13 amino acids. V was shortened by 3 bases and J by 5 bases, with 11 bases between the two germline ends. The chain's CDR3 is CASSEKGSDEQYF. The CDR3 DNA follows: TGTGCCAGCAGTGAGAAGGGAAGCGACGAGCAGTACTTC.

On this clonotype: One end of the junction varies from germline; a read error may be responsible. The chain has TRBV6-6 and TRBJ2-1; D gene unclear. Germline lookup yields CDR1 MNHNY and CDR2 SVGAGI (reference sequence). The CDR3 consists of 17 residues. CDR3 sequence (DNA): TGTGCCAGCAGTTACTCCGGGCGCTTTGGATCCTACAATGAGCAGTCCTTC. This codes for CASSYSGRFGSYNEQSF.

This clonotype was counted between two and nine times. The V gene is TRBV20-1, the J gene TRBJ2-3; 7 nucleotides line up with TRBD2. Losses at the gene ends were 1 base for V and 6 bases for J; bases not matched to a gene: 7. Germline CDR1 DFQATT, CDR2 SNEGSKA (reference sequence). This CDR3 has 14 amino acids. The CDR3: CSARGAEGGDTQYF. The CDR3 DNA reads as TGCAGTGCTAGAGGGGCGGAGGGAGGGGATACGCAGTATTTT.